This TCR beta chain was sequenced in a study of blood T cell repertoires in COVID-19. Clones were sequenced by immunoSEQ multiplex PCR, and TCRdb holds only the in-frame ones, with some missing. Counted here are around 220,000 clones, about 82% occurring once; the ten biggest clones make up 10%. V lost 2 bases and J 5 bases, leaving 18 bases between the germline ends. CDR1 and CDR2 (germline): SGHAT, FQNNGV. The CDR3 runs 16 residues. This clone came up once. V gene TRBV11-2 combines with J gene TRBJ1-1; D uncertain. The sequenced sample consisted of peripheral blood. This TCR was recovered from a woman over 75 with acute or convalescent COVID-19. As DNA, the CDR3 is TGTGCCAGCAGCTTAATCTTCTCGCCTTCGGAGACTGAAGCTTTCTTT. It yields the protein CASSLIFSPSETEAFF.